This TCR beta chain was captured in a study of neurological immune-mediated disorders. This clonotype was seen repeatedly, ten times or more. The germline V and J ends were trimmed by 3 bases and 0 bases, with 4 bases remaining between them. Germline-derived CDR1 and CDR2 are SGDLS and YYNGEE. The CDR3 consists of 13 residues. TCRdb re-derived calls from the 5' RACE reads in MiXCR, one entry per CDR3 protein. The table lists roughly 80,000 distinct CDR3 sequences, approximately 17% of them singletons. The rearrangement uses TRBV9 and TRBJ1-5, with no clear D. Sequenced sample: PBMCs. This sequence was found in a woman in her 40s in good health. The CDR3 DNA follows: TGTGCCAGCAGCGGGGATAGCAATCAGCCCCAGCATTTT. It codes for CASSGDSNQPQHF. The full variable domain, with the rest looked up from reference TRBV9 and TRBJ1-5, is DSGVTQTPKHLITATGQRVTLRCSPRSGDLSVYWYQQSLDQGLQFLIQYYNGEERAKGNILERFSAQQFPDLHSELNLSSLELGDSALYFCASSGDSNQPQHFGDGTRLSIL.